The 8 T cell receptor beta chains reported below all come from one sample, sequenced in a study of T-cell reconstitution after alpha-beta-depleted transplantation in children. Unique molecular identifiers tagged the TCRbeta library. TCRdb redid the calling of the PCR reads with MiXCR, one entry per CDR3 protein. The data hold 440,000 or so distinct CDR3 sequences, with 43% observed a single time. The input for sequencing was PBMCs, taken before TCRalphabeta/CD19-depleted stem cell transplant. The source is a girl aged 2 to 9 with aplastic anemia, due to receive a stem cell transplant.

The chain carries TRBV28 and TRBJ1-1; D remains ambiguous. The CDR3 loop spans 15 amino acids. The V gene's germline CDR1 is MDHEN and CDR2 SYDVKM. V lost 1 base, J lost 4 bases, and 13 bases lay in between. CDR3 sequence: CASSLFSSQRTEAFF. The CDR3 nucleotides are TGTGCCAGCAGTTTATTTTCCAGTCAGCGCACTGAAGCTTTCTTT. The full variable domain, completed using reference TRBV28 and TRBJ1-1, is DVKVTQSSRYLVKRTGEKVFLECVQDMDHENMFWYRQDPGLGLRLIYFSYDVKMKEKGDIPEGYSVSREKKERFSLILESASTNQTSMYLCASSLFSSQRTEAFFGQGTRLTVV.

At least ten counts were recorded for this clonotype. The chain uses TRBV12-3 or TRBV12-4 and TRBJ1-2, with 7 bases that match TRBD1. The CDR3 has 19 amino acids. V lost 5 bases and J lost 2; bases outside the gene matches: 20. CDR3 DNA: TGTGCCAGCAGTCCCCAACTACGTCCGACAGGGCCCAACAACTATGGCTACACCTTC. Its protein is CASSPQLRPTGPNNYGYTF.

The sample holds one count of this clonotype. The chain employs TRBV10-1 and TRBJ2-7; 9 bases fit TRBD1. The germline V gene has CDR1 WNHNN and CDR2 SYGVQD (reference sequence). The length of the CDR3 is 16 residues. V dropped 5 bases and J dropped 3; count of bases not matched to a gene: 11. The CDR3 DNA follows: TGCGCCAGCAGTCCCAACCCGGGACAGGGAATCTACGAGCAGTACTTC. It specifies CASSPNPGQGIYEQYF.

This clonotype was counted once. V usage is TRBV30 and J usage is TRBJ2-3, with D perhaps matching TRBD2 (6 bases). Germline V gene data show CDR1 as GTSNPN and CDR2 as SVGIG (reference sequence). This CDR3 has 18 amino acids. V lost 0 bases and J 2 bases, leaving 21 bases between the germline ends. The chain's CDR3 is CAWSVLRVGGLITDTQYF. The CDR3 bases are TGTGCCTGGAGTGTACTGAGAGTTGGGGGACTTATCACAGATACGCAGTATTTT. The variable domain in full, completed from reference TRBV30 and TRBJ2-3, reads SQTIHQWPATLVQPVGSPLSLECTVEGTSNPNLYWYRQAAGRGLQLLFYSVGIGQISSEVPQNLSASRPQDRQFILSSKKLLLSDSGFYLCAWSVLRVGGLITDTQYFGPGTRLTVL.

This clonotype was found many times. The chain is built from TRBV7-2 and TRBJ2-2; 9 nucleotides line up with TRBD2. Per germline, CDR1 SGHTA and CDR2 FQGNSA. The CDR3 extends over 15 amino acids. Unmatched junction bases numbered 0, after V lost 4 bases and J lost 0 bases. The CDR3 here is CASSSSGANTGELFF. The CDR3 DNA is TGTGCCAGCAGCTCTAGCGGGGCGAACACCGGGGAGCTGTTTTTT. The complete variable domain, with remaining parts taken from reference TRBV7-2 and TRBJ2-2, reads GAGVSQSPSNKVTEKGKDVELRCDPISGHTALYWYRQSLGQGLEFLIYFQGNSAPDKSGLPSDRFSAERTGGSVSTLTIQRTQQEDSAVYLCASSSSGANTGELFFGEGSRLTVL.

There are a few counts of this clonotype. J is TRBJ2-1 and V is TRBV5-1; 11 bases agree with TRBD2. The CDR3 totals 17 residues. Germline assignment: CDR1 SGHRS and CDR2 YFSETQ. The trim removed 0 bases at V and 7 bases at J, leaving 9 bases unmatched. CDR3 residues: CASSLGLAGPPRNEQFF. The CDR3 DNA reads as TGCGCCAGCAGCTTGGGACTAGCGGGACCCCCGAGGAATGAGCAGTTCTTC.

This clonotype showed up just a few times. The V call is TRBV27, the J call TRBJ1-5, with a possible D match to TRBD1 (5 bases). Trimming removed 2 bases from V and 5 bases from J, with 13 bases in between. This CDR3 spans 15 amino acids. Germline V CDR1 and CDR2: MNHEY, SMNVEV (reference sequence). The CDR3 spells CASSLGAESYQPQHF. In nucleotides, the CDR3 is TGTGCCAGCAGTTTAGGGGCGGAAAGCTATCAGCCCCAGCATTTT.

The J gene is TRBJ2-3, the V gene TRBV18; D is ambiguous. Germline V gene sequence: CDR1 KGHSH, CDR2 LQKENI. The CDR3 totals 12 residues. V was trimmed by 3 bases and J by 5 bases, leaving 6 bases between them. The CDR3 region is CASSPAQDTQYF. Here the CDR3 DNA reads TGTGCCAGCTCACCGGCTCAAGATACGCAGTATTTT.